This entry features one T cell receptor (beta chain) sequence. Its target is unknown. These data come from a study of beta chain features in type 1 diabetes. Findings of the study overall: Type 1 diabetes patients had VDJ junctions that carried fewer insertions and more deletions. Relative to healthy donors, patients appeared to have naive, central memory and Treg TCRB repertoires that were more similar. Shorter TCRB CDR3s, moderately but significantly so, were found in Type 1 diabetes patients in all four CD4+ subsets. An over-representation of cells with high TCR expression could result from cDNA sequencing.

This CDR3 is built from 15 residues. Trimming removed 0 bases from V and 3 bases from J; junction bases left unmatched: 7. Germline CDR1 reads GTSNPN; CDR2 reads SVGIG (reference sequence). cDNA synthesis used the whole RNA isolate, giving expressed TCRB sequences. TCRdb keeps only in-frame clones here, not all; method: immunoSEQ multiplex PCR. Among about 230,000 clones listed, over 8.5% were seen once. Input material: naive CD4+ T cells from blood. This chain connects TRBV30 to TRBJ1-1; 7 bases align to TRBD1. The clonotype was recovered from a woman younger than 35 in good health. The CDR3 sequence is CAWSVRLGGDTEAFF. CDR3 bases: TGTGCCTGGAGTGTACGACTAGGGGGCGACACTGAAGCTTTCTTT.